The following is a TCR beta chain sequence with its context. Only in-frame clones appear in the TCRdb table, and some are missing; sequencing was by immunoSEQ multiplex PCR. This sample has fewer than 250,000 clones; over 80% occur once, and the top ten carry approximately 3.5%. Participants were placed into cohorts based on the clinical history they reported. Germline CDR1 LGHDT, CDR2 YNNKEL (reference sequence). The CDR3 has 15 residues. The J segment lost 8 bases and the V segment lost 4 bases, leaving 10 bases of the junction unmatched. This entry belongs to a study of blood T cell repertoires in COVID-19.

Sequenced: PBMCs or T cells enriched from blood (not recorded which). The chain combines TRBV3-1 (or the pseudogene TRBV3-2) with TRBJ2-1; TRBD2 matches 8 bases. The TCR sequence derives from a woman aged 30 to 39 who had been exposed to COVID-19. The CDR3 spells CASSLRTSSSDEQFF. The CDR3 region has the DNA TGTGCCAGCAGCCTTCGGACTAGCTCAAGCGATGAGCAGTTCTTC.